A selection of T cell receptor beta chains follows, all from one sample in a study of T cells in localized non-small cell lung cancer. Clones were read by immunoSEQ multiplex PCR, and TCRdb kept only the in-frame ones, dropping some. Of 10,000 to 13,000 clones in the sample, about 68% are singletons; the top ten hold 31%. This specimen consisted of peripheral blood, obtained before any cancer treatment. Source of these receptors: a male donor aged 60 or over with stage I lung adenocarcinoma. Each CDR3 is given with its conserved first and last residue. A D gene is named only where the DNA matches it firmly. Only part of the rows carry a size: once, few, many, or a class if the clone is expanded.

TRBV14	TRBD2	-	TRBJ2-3	CASSHRRTSGGYSTDTQYF	TGTGCCAGCAGCCACAGGAGGACTAGCGGGGGGTATAGCACAGATACGCAGTATTTT
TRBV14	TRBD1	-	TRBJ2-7	CASSHTIGRTGRSIHEQYF	TGTGCCAGCAGCCACACCATCGGAAGGACAGGGAGGTCTATCCACGAGCAGTACTTC
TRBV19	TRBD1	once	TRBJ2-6	CASIRRDRPSSGANVLTF	TGTGCCAGTATTCGCCGGGACAGACCTTCCTCCGGGGCCAACGTCCTGACTTTC
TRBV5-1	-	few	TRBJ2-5	CASTLGQLQETQYF	TGCGCCAGCACTCTCGGACAGCTCCAAGAGACCCAGTACTTC
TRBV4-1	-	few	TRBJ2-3	CASSQAQGDTQYF	TGCGCCAGCAGCCAAGCGCAGGGGGATACGCAGTATTTT
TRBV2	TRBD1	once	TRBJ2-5	CASSAGQTQGPWMDF	TGTGCCAGCAGTGCGGGACAGACCCAAGGCCCCTGGATGGACTTC
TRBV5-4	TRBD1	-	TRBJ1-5	CASSSDRGIDQPQHF	TGTGCCAGCAGCTCCGACAGGGGGATAGATCAGCCCCAGCATTTT
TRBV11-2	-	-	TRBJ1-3	CASNGRGTAHSGNTIYF	TGTGCCAGCAACGGACGGGGCACGGCCCACTCTGGAAACACCATATATTTT
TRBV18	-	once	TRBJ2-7	CASSPTAGGTSYEQYF	TGTGCCAGCTCACCAACGGCAGGGGGGACTTCCTACGAGCAGTACTTC
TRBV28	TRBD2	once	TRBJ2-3	CASSSGGWADTQYF	TGTGCCAGCAGCAGCGGGGGCTGGGCAGATACGCAGTATTTT
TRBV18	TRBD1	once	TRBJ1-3	CASSLRQGHGNTIYF	TGTGCCAGCTCACTCAGACAGGGGCACGGAAACACCATATATTTT
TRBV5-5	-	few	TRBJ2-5	CASSFHSGEETQYF	TGTGCCAGCAGCTTTCACAGTGGGGAAGAGACCCAGTACTTC
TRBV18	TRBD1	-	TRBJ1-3	CASSPPTGTGNTIYF	TGTGCCAGCTCACCACCGACAGGGACTGGAAACACCATATATTTT
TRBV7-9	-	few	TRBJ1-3	CASSLGTSGNTIYF	TGTGCCAGCAGCTTGGGGACTTCTGGAAACACCATATATTTT
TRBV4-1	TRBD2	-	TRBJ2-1	CASSPRAVRTSGVSSYNEQFF	TGCGCCAGCAGCCCGAGAGCGGTTCGGACTAGCGGGGTTAGCTCCTACAATGAGCAGTTCTTC
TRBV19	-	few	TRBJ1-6	CASSINPGRSPLHF	TGTGCCAGTAGTATAAATCCTGGGCGATCACCCCTCCACTTT
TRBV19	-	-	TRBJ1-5	CASSMESGRPQHF	TGTGCCAGTAGTATGGAGTCCGGTAGGCCCCAGCATTTT
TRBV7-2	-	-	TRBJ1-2	CASSLTPPGPMVGYTF	TGTGCCAGCAGCTTAACCCCACCGGGACCCATGGTGGGCTACACCTTC
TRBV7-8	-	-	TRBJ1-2	CASSPDPQGNGYTF	TGTGCCAGCAGCCCAGACCCGCAGGGTAACGGCTACACCTTC
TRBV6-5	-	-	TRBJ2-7	CASTEQSSYEQYF	TGTGCCAGCACCGAACAGAGCTCCTACGAGCAGTACTTC
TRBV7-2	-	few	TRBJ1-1	CASSFGGRAVAFF	TGTGCCAGCAGCTTTGGGGGTAGGGCGGTAGCTTTCTTT
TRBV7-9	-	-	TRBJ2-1	CASSLVLNEQFF	TGTGCCAGCAGCTTAGTTTTGAATGAGCAGTTCTTC
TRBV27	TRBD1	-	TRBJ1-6	CASSLTSQGVFSSPLHF	TGTGCCAGCAGTTTAACCTCACAGGGGGTTTTCTCTTCACCCCTCCACTTT
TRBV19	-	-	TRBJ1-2	CASSMVRGSNYGYTF	TGTGCCAGTAGTATGGTCCGGGGATCGAACTATGGCTACACCTTC
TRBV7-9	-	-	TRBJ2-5	CASSLSGTETQYF	TGTGCCAGCAGCTTATCCGGAACCGAGACCCAGTACTTC
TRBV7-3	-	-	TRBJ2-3	CASSLSGSNLDTQYF	TGTGCCAGCAGCTTATCAGGGTCCAACCTGGATACGCAGTATTTT
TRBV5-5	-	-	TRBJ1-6	CASSPPGRNPTLSYNSPLHF	TGTGCCAGCAGCCCACCGGGGCGGAATCCCACTCTCTCCTATAATTCACCCCTCCACTTT
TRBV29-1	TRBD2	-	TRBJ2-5	CSVVSLRGSGETQYF	TGCAGCGTTGTTTCGTTGCGGGGGAGTGGAGAGACCCAGTACTTC
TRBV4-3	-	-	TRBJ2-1	CASSQYGGKQFF	TGCGCCAGCAGCCAATATGGGGGCAAGCAGTTCTTC
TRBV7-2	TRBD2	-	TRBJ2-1	CASSSGLAGAYNEQFF	TGTGCCAGCAGCTCTGGACTAGCGGGGGCCTACAATGAGCAGTTCTTC
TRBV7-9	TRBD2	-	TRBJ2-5	CASSRIKSLAGGLETQYF	TGTGCCAGCAGCAGGATAAAGAGTCTAGCGGGGGGCCTAGAGACCCAGTACTTC
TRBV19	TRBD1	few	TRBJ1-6	CASSIRGQGSGSPLHF	TGTGCCAGTAGTATAAGAGGACAGGGCTCCGGATCACCCCTCCACTTT
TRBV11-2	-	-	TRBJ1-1	CASSLVSGAQVAFF	TGTGCCAGCAGCTTAGTTTCCGGGGCGCAGGTAGCTTTCTTT
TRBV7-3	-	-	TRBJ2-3	CASSRGAGTDTQYF	TGTGCCAGCAGCCGAGGCGCCGGCACAGATACGCAGTATTTT
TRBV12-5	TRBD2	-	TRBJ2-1	CASGLWGGRDNEQFF	TGTGCTAGTGGTTTGTGGGGGGGACGGGACAATGAGCAGTTCTTC
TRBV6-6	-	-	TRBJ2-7	CASSSPTTVTYEQYF	TGTGCCAGCAGTTCCCCGACAACGGTAACCTACGAGCAGTACTTC
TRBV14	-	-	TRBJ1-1	CASSQERVTEAFF	TGTGCCAGCAGCCAAGAAAGAGTGACTGAAGCTTTCTTT
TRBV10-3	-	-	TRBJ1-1	CAIRTATEAFF	TGTGCCATCAGAACGGCAACTGAAGCTTTCTTT
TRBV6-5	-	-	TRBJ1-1	CASSYGAGAEAFF	TGTGCCAGCAGTTACGGGGCAGGGGCTGAAGCTTTCTTT
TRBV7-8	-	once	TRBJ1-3	CASSFYRDPGNTIYF	TGTGCCAGCAGCTTTTACAGGGACCCTGGAAACACCATATATTTT
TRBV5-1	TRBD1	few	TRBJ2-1	CASSRDRVYNEQFF	TGCGCCAGCAGCCGGGACAGGGTCTACAATGAGCAGTTCTTC
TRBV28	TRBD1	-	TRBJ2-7	CASSTIQGKSEQYF	TGTGCCAGCAGTACTATACAGGGGAAAAGCGAGCAGTACTTC
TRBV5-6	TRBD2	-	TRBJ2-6	CASSLSGTGANVLTF	TGTGCCAGCAGCTTGAGCGGGACTGGGGCCAACGTCCTGACTTTC
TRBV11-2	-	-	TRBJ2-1	CASSLELQSYNEQFF	TGTGCCAGCAGCTTAGAGTTGCAGAGCTACAATGAGCAGTTCTTC
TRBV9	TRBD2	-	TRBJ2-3	CASSVVRGGAGDTQYF	TGTGCCAGCAGCGTAGTTCGCGGGGGGGCGGGAGATACGCAGTATTTT
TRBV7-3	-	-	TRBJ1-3	CASSFYRDPGNTIYF	TGTGCCAGCAGCTTTTACAGGGACCCTGGAAACACCATATATTTT
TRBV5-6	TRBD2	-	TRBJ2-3	CASTFGGGVRNTQYF	TGTGCCAGCACCTTCGGGGGGGGAGTCAGAAATACGCAGTATTTT
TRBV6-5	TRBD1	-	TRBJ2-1	CASSSGTGTNEQFF	TGTGCCAGCAGTTCAGGGACAGGGACAAATGAGCAGTTCTTC
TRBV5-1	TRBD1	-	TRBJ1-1	CASSLAGGLNTEAFF	TGCGCCAGCAGCTTGGCAGGGGGCCTGAACACTGAAGCTTTCTTT
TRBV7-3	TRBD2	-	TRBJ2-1	CASSVSGGASYNEQFF	TGTGCCAGCAGCGTTAGCGGGGGGGCCTCCTACAATGAGCAGTTCTTC
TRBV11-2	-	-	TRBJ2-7	CASSSGTSLFDEQYF	TGTGCCAGCAGCTCCGGGACATCCCTCTTTGACGAGCAGTACTTC
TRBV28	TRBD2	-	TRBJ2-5	CASSFSSGGQETQYF	TGTGCCAGCAGTTTCTCTAGCGGGGGGCAAGAGACCCAGTACTTC
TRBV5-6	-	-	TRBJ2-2	CASSLGAASNTGELFF	TGTGCCAGCAGCCTAGGGGCAGCGAGCAACACCGGGGAGCTGTTTTTT
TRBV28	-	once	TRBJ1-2	CASSLGQTQFFTF	TGTGCCAGCAGCCTCGGACAGACCCAATTCTTCACCTTC
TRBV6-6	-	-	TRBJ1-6	CASRDGTSYNSPLHF	TGTGCCAGCAGGGACGGGACCTCCTATAATTCACCCCTCCACTTT
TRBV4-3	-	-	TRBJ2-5	CASSQDRASRTQYF	TGCGCCAGCAGCCAAGATCGAGCGTCTCGCACCCAGTACTTC
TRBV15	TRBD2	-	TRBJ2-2	CATSRGLAGTRTGELFF	TGTGCCACCAGCAGAGGGCTAGCGGGGACGAGAACCGGGGAGCTGTTTTTT
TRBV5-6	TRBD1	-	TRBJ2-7	CASSLGQGGDEQYF	TGTGCCAGCAGCTTGGGACAGGGGGGCGACGAGCAGTACTTC
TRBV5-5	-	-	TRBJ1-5	CASSSNNQPQHF	TGTGCCAGCAGCTCGAATAATCAGCCCCAGCATTTT
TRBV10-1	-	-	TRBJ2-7	CASSGTWERQYF	TGCGCCAGCAGCGGGACTTGGGAGCGGCAGTACTTC